These 18 T cell receptor beta chains originate from one sample sequenced in a study of cytomegalovirus exposure and HLA in healthy donors. 13 Jbeta primers and 60 Vbeta primers were used for the PCR. Clones were read by immunoSEQ multiplex PCR, and TCRdb kept only the in-frame ones, dropping some. The sample has some 140,000 clones; over 60% are singletons. Source material: PBMCs. The source of these receptors is a female donor in good health and CMV-seropositive.

As to this clone: In the same sample, other DNA sequences code for this CDR3. This chain uses TRBV5-1 with TRBJ1-1; 8 positions match TRBD1. Trimming removed 4 bases from V and 1 base from J; junction bases left unmatched: 3. Germline V CDR1 and CDR2: SGHRS, YFSETQ. There are 14 residues in the CDR3. The CDR3, as DNA: TGCGCCAGCAGCAGGACAGGGCCGAACACTGAAGCTTTCTTT. It translates to CASSRTGPNTEAFF.

The rearrangement uses TRBV18 and TRBJ2-3; possible D gene TRBD2, 6 bases. The CDR3 totals 15 residues. Germline V gene lookup returns CDR1 KGHSH and CDR2 LQKENI. Trimming pared 4 bases from V and 1 base from J, leaving 12 bases between. This CDR3 is CASSQFSSGTDTQYF. Written as DNA, the CDR3 is TGTGCCAGCTCACAGTTTTCTAGCGGCACAGATACGCAGTATTTT. Full variable domain (remainder filled in from reference TRBV18 and TRBJ2-3): NAGVMQNPRHLVRRRGQEARLRCSPMKGHSHVYWYRQLPEEGLKFMVYLQKENIIDESGMPKERFSAEFPKEGPSILRIQQVVRGDSAAYFCASSQFSSGTDTQYFGPGTRLTVL.

CDR3 sequence (DNA): TGTGCCAGCAGTTACCGGGACAGAGGGACTGAAGCTTTCTTT. Protein product: CASSYRDRGTEAFF. The chain employs TRBV6-5 and TRBJ1-1, with 7 positions matching TRBD1. The V segment lost 2 bases and the J segment 5 bases; nucleotides outside the gene matches: 5. CDR3 size: 14 residues. Germline V gene sequence: CDR1 MNHEY, CDR2 SVGAGI.

The V and J genes are TRBV5-1 and TRBJ1-4; 7 bases line up with TRBD1. Germline lookup yields CDR1 SGHRS and CDR2 YFSETQ. CDR3 length equals 14 residues. V shed 2 bases and J 7 bases; nucleotides not matched to a gene: 5. The DNA of the CDR3 is TGCGCCAGCAGCTTTCGACAGGGTGGTGAAAAACTGTTTTTT. Amino acids: CASSFRQGGEKLFF.

In DNA, the CDR3 is TGTGCCAGCAGTGAAAAATACTTGAGCTCCTATAATTCACCCCTCCACTTT. Translated, it gives CASSEKYLSSYNSPLHF. The chain links TRBV6-1 to TRBJ1-6; D uncertain. Germline V CDR1 and CDR2: MNHNS, SASEGT. Trimming pared 2 bases from V and 0 bases from J, leaving 11 bases between. This CDR3 is 17 amino acids long.

The chain employs TRBV18 and TRBJ2-1; 11 nucleotides match TRBD2. The length of the CDR3 is 14 residues. In germline, CDR1 is KGHSH, CDR2 LQKENI. The J segment lost 10 bases and the V segment lost 3 bases, leaving 5 bases of the junction unmatched. CDR3 residues: CASSPLPSGGEQFF. For the CDR3, the DNA is TGTGCCAGCTCACCCCTCCCTAGCGGGGGGGAGCAGTTCTTC.

J is TRBJ1-2 and V is TRBV28, with D possibly being TRBD1 (6 bases). CDR1 and CDR2 from the germline V gene are MDHEN and SYDVKM. The V end was cut by 4 bases, the J end by 8 bases, with 20 bases between. There are 15 residues in the CDR3. The CDR3 spells CASSSGQFGKGGYTF. CDR3 in DNA: TGTGCCAGCAGTTCAGGACAGTTTGGAAAGGGGGGCTACACCTTC.

This sequence joins TRBV6-5 and TRBJ1-1; no firm D call. CDR3 length equals 14 residues. The germline V gene has CDR1 MNHEY and CDR2 SVGAGI. V lost 0 bases, J lost 3 bases, and 8 bases lay in between. The CDR3 is CASSYSATYTEAFF. DNA of the CDR3: TGTGCCAGCAGTTACTCCGCGACATACACTGAAGCTTTCTTT.

The V call is TRBV30, the J call TRBJ2-7; 11 positions agree with TRBD1. V trimming: 4 bases; J trimming: 6 bases; junction bases outside the gene matches: 11. Germline assignment: CDR1 GTSNPN and CDR2 SVGIG (reference sequence). The length of the CDR3 is 15 residues. The DNA of the CDR3 is TGTGCCTGGACCAAGGCGGGACAGGGGGTCATCGAGCAGTACTTC. Amino acid sequence: CAWTKAGQGVIEQYF.

The chain joins TRBV10-2 to TRBJ1-1; 7 bases fit TRBD1. J gave up 2 bases and V 3 bases, and 9 bases lay outside the gene matches. This CDR3 spans 16 amino acids. The germline CDR1 and CDR2 sequences are WSHSY and SAAADI. The CDR3 is CASSEGPGQANTEAFF. The DNA of the CDR3 is TGCGCCAGCAGTGAAGGACCCGGACAGGCTAACACTGAAGCTTTCTTT.

The chain is built from TRBV4-1 and TRBJ1-3; tentative D call: TRBD1 (6 bases). The germline V gene has CDR1 MGHRA and CDR2 YSYEKL. CDR3 length: 17 amino acids. V lost 0 bases and J lost 0, with 12 bases in between. The CDR3 DNA sequence: TGCGCCAGCAGCCAAGACAGGGGAAGGAGCTCTGGAAACACCATATATTTT. This gives the protein CASSQDRGRSSGNTIYF.

The V gene is TRBV6-1, the J gene TRBJ2-7; 8 nucleotides agree with TRBD1. The CDR3 runs 15 residues. Trimming cost V 2 bases and J 4 bases; bases outside gene matches: 7. From germline, CDR1 is MNHNS and CDR2 SASEGT. This CDR3 is CASSENWQGAYEQYF. The CDR3 DNA follows: TGTGCCAGCAGTGAAAATTGGCAGGGGGCTTACGAGCAGTACTTC.

The V and J genes are TRBV6-4 and TRBJ1-2; 12 bases agree with TRBD1. Germline V gene lookup returns CDR1 MRHNA and CDR2 SNTAGT. The V segment lost 8 bases and the J segment 5 bases; nucleotides outside the gene matches: 15. The CDR3 is made up of 17 amino acids. This CDR3 is CASRPSPGTGGAYGYTF. The CDR3 bases are TGTGCCAGCCGACCCAGCCCCGGGACAGGGGGCGCATATGGCTACACCTTC.

The chain carries TRBV21-1 and TRBJ2-7; the D call in the table, TRBD2, was not verified against the DNA. TRBV21-1 is assigned pseudogene status. CDR3 size: 14 residues. The CDR3 nucleotides read TGTGCCATCCTTCCGGGTCCCCTAGTCGACGAGCAGTACTTC. It is translated as CAILPGPLVDEQYF.

The rearrangement joins TRBV19 to TRBJ1-1; TRBD1 is a possible D gene (5 bases). Germline CDR1 reads LNHDA; CDR2 reads SQIVND (reference sequence). This CDR3 region has 14 residues. V was shortened by 6 bases and J by 4 bases, with 15 bases between the two germline ends. The CDR3: CASRVTRAGTEAFF. The CDR3 nucleotides are TGTGCCAGTAGGGTCACCAGGGCTGGCACTGAAGCTTTCTTT.

The chain combines TRBV9 with TRBJ2-7; D possibly corresponds to TRBD2 (5 bases). The germline V and J ends were trimmed by 0 bases and 3 bases, with 10 bases remaining between them. The CDR3 is 14 amino acids. Germline CDR1 is SGDLS and CDR2 is YYNGEE. The CDR3 loop is CASSVGLGSYEQYF. The DNA for the CDR3 is TGTGCCAGCAGCGTAGGCTTGGGGAGCTACGAGCAGTACTTC.

This chain links TRBV7-9 with TRBJ2-5; TRBD1 aligns across 8 bases. V was clipped by 5 bases and J by 3 bases; unmatched bases: 5. Germline V gene lookup returns CDR1 SEHNR and CDR2 FQNEAQ (reference sequence). CDR3 length: 14 residues. CDR3 coding DNA: TGTGCCAGCAGCCCCGGACAGGGCGAAGAGACCCAGTACTTC. It yields the protein CASSPGQGEETQYF. Looking up the rest from reference TRBV7-9 and TRBJ2-5 gives the full variable domain: DTGVSQNPRHKITKRGQNVTFRCDPISEHNRLYWYRQTLGQGPEFLTYFQNEAQLEKSRLLSDRFSAERPKGSFSTLEIQRTEQGDSAMYLCASSPGQGEETQYFGPGTRLLVL.

CDR3 nucleotides: TGTGCCAGCAACAGGGCGGACGGTCTCATCGGGTCAAGCAATCAGCCCCAGCATTTT. The encoded protein is CASNRADGLIGSSNQPQHF. V usage is TRBV19 and J usage is TRBJ1-5, with D possibly TRBD1 on 6 matching bases. Trimming removed 9 bases from V and 1 base from J, with 28 bases in between. The CDR3 sequence is 19 residues long. Looked up from germline, CDR1 is LNHDA and CDR2 is SQIVND (reference sequence).